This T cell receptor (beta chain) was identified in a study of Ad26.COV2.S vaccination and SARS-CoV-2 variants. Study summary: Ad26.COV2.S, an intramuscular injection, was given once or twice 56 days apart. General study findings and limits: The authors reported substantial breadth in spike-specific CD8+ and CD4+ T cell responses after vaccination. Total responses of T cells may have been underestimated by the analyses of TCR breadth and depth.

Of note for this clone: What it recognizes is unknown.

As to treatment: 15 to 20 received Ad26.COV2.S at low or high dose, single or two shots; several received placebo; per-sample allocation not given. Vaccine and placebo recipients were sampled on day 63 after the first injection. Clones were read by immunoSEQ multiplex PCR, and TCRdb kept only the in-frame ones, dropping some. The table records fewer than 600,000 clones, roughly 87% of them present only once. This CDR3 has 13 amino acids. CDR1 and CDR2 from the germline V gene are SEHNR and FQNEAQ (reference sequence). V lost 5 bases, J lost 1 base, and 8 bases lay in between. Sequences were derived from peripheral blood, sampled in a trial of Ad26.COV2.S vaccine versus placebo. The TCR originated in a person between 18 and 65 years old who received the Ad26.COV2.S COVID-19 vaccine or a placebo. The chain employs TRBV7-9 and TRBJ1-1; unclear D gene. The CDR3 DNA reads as TGTGCCAGCAGCCCGCTATGGAACACTGAAGCTTTCTTT. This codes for CASSPLWNTEAFF.